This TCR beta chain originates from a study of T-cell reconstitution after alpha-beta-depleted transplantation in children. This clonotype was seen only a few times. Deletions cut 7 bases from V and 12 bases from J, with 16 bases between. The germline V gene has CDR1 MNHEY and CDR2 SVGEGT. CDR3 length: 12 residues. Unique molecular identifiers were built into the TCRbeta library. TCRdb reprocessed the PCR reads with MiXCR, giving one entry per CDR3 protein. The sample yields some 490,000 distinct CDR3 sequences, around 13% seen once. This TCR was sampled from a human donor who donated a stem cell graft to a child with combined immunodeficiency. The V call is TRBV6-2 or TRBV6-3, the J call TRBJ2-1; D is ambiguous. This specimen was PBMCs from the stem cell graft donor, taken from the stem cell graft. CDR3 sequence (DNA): TGTGCCAGCACCAGTAAGGGCTGGACGCAGTTCTTC. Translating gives CASTSKGWTQFF.